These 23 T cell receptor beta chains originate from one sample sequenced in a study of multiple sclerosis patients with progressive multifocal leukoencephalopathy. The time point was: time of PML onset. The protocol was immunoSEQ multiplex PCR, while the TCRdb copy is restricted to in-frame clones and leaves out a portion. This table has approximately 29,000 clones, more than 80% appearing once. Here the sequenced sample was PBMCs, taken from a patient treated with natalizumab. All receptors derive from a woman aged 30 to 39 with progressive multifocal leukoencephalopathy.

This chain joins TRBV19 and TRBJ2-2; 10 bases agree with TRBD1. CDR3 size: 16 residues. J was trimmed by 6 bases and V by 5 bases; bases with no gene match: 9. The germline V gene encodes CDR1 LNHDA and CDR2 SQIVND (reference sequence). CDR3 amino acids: CASSLRQGARAGELFF. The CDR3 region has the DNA TGTGCCAGTAGTCTCCGACAGGGGGCGAGGGCCGGGGAGCTGTTTTTT.

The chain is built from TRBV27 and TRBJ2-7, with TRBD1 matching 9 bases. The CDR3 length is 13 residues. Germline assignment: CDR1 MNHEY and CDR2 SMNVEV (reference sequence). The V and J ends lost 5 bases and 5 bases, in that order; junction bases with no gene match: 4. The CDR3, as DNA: TGTGCCAGCAGTCTCACAGGGGGCAACGAGCAGTACTTC. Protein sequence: CASSLTGGNEQYF.

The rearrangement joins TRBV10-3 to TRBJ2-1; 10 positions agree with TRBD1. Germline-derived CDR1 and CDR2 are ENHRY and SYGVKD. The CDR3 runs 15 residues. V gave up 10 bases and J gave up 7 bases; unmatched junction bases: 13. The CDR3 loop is CASRGRDRGENEQFF. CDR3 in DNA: TGTGCCAGCCGCGGAAGGGACAGGGGTGAGAATGAGCAGTTCTTC.

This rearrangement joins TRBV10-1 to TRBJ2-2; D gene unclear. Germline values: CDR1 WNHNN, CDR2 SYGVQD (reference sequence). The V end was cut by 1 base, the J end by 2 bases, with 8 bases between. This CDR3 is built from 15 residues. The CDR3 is CASSEWVLNTGELFF. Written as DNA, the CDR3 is TGCGCCAGCAGTGAGTGGGTCCTCAACACCGGGGAGCTGTTTTTT.

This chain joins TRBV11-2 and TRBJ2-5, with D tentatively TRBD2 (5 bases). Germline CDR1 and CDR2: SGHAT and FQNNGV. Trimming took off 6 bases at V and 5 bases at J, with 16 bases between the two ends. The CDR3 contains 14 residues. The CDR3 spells CASSEQSQRETQYF. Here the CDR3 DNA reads TGTGCCAGCAGTGAACAGTCCCAGCGGGAGACCCAGTACTTC.

The CDR3 DNA is TGTGCCAGCAGTCAAAACATCGGGACTCTTCCGCTCGAGCAGTACTTC. It specifies CASSQNIGTLPLEQYF. The chain recombines TRBV27 with TRBJ2-7, with D perhaps TRBD2 (6 bases). Trimming pared 5 bases from V and 6 bases from J, leaving 23 bases between. Germline V gene lookup returns CDR1 MNHEY and CDR2 SMNVEV (reference sequence). The CDR3 covers 16 residues.

The CDR3 is CVVRGSYNEQFF. The DNA for the CDR3 is TGTGTCGTTCGTGGCTCCTACAATGAGCAGTTCTTC. The J gene is TRBJ2-1, the V gene TRBV28; unclear D gene. The CDR3 spans 12 residues. Germline-derived CDR1 and CDR2 are MDHEN and SYDVKM.

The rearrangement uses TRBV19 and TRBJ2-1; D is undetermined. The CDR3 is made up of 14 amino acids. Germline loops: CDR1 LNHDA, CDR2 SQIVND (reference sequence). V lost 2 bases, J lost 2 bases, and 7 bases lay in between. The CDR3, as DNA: TGTGCCAGTAGTATAACTGCTACCTACAATGAGCAGTTCTTC. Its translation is CASSITATYNEQFF.

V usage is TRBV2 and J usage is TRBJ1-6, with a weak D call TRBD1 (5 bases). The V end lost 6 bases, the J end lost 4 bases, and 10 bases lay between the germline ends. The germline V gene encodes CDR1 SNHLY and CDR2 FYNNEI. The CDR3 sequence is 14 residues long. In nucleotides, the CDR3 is TGTGCCAGCAGCCGACAGCCTTATAATTCACCCCTCCACTTT. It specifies CASSRQPYNSPLHF.

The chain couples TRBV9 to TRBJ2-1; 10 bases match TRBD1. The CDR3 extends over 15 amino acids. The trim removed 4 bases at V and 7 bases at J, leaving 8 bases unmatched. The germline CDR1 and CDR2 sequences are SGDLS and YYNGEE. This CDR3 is CASSTSGTGVNEQFF. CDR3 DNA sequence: TGTGCCAGCAGCACATCCGGGACAGGGGTTAATGAGCAGTTCTTC.

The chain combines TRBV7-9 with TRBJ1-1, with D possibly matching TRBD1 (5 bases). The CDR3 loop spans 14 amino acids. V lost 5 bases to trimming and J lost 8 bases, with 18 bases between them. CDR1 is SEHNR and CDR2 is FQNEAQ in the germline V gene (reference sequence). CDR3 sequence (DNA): TGTGCCAGCAGCCACCGGGACCTCAGTAGGGAAGCTTTCTTT. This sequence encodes CASSHRDLSREAFF.

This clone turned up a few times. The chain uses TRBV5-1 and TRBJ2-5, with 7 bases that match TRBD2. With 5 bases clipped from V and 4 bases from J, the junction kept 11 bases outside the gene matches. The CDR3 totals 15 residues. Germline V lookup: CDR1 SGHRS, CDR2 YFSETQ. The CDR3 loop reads CASSIGGVMGETQYF. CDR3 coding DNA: TGCGCCAGCAGTATTGGGGGGGTTATGGGAGAGACCCAGTACTTC.

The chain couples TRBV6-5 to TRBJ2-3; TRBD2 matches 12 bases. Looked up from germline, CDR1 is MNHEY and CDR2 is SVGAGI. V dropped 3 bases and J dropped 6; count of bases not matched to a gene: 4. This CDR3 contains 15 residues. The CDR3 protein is CASSYRLAGADTQYF. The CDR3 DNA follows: TGTGCCAGCAGTTATAGACTAGCGGGAGCGGATACGCAGTATTTT.

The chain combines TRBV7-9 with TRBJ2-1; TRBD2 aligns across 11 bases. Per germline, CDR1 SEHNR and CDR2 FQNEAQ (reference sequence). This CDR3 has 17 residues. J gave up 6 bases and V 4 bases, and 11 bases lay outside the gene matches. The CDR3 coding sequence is TGTGCCAGCAGCTCCTCGCGGGGACTAGCGGTTCGCAATGAGCAGTTCTTC. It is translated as CASSSSRGLAVRNEQFF.

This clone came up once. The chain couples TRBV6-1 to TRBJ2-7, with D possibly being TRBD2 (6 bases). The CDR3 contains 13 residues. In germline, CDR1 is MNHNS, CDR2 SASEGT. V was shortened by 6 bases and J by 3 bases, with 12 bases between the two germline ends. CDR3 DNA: TGTGCCAGCAGGTTGGAGGGTTTCTACGAGCAGTACTTC. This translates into CASRLEGFYEQYF.

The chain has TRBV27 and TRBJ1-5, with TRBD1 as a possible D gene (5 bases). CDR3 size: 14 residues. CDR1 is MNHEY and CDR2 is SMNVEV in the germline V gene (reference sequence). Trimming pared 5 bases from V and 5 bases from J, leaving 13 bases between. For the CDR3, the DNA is TGTGCCAGCAGTGAACGGACAAGTGATCAGCCCCAGCATTTT. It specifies CASSERTSDQPQHF.

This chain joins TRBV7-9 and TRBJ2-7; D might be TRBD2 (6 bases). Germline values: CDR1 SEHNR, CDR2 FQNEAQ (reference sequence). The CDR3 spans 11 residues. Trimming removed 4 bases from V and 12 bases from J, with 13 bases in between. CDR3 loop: CASSSTGGWYF. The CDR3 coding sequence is TGTGCCAGCAGCTCCACTGGGGGGTGGTACTTC.

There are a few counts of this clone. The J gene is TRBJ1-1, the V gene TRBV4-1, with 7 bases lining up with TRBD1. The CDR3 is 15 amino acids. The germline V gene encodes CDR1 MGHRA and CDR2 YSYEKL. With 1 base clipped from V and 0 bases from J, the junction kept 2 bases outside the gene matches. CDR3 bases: TGCGCCAGCAGCCAAGGAGGGACAGTGAACACTGAAGCTTTCTTT. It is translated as CASSQGGTVNTEAFF.

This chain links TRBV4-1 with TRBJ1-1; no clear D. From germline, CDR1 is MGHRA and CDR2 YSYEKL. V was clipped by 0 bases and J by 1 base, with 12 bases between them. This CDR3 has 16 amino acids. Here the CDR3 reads CASSQEGAHKNTEAFF. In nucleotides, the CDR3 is TGCGCCAGCAGCCAAGAGGGAGCCCACAAGAACACTGAAGCTTTCTTT.

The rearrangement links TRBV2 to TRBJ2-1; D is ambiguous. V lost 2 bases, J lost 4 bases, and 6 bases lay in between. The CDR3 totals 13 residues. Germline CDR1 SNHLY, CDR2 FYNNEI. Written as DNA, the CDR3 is TGTGCCAGCAGTGAATTTCGATACAATGAGCAGTTCTTC. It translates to CASSEFRYNEQFF. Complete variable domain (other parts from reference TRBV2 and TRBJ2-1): EPEVTQTPSHQVTQMGQEVILRCVPISNHLYFYWYRQILGQKVEFLVSFYNNEISEKSEIFDDQFSVERPDGSNFTLKIRSTKLEDSAMYFCASSEFRYNEQFFGPGTRLTVL.

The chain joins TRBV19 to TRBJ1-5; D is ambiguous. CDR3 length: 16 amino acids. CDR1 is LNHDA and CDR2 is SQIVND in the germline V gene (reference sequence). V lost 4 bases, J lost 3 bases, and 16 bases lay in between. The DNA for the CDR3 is TGTGCCAGTAGTACCCGAAGGGCAGAACACAATCAGCCCCAGCATTTT. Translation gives CASSTRRAEHNQPQHF.

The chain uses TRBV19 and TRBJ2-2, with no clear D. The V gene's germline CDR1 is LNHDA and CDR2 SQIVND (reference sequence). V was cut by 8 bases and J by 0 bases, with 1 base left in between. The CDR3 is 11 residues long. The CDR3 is CASANTGELFF. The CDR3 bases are TGTGCCAGTGCGAACACCGGGGAGCTGTTTTTT.

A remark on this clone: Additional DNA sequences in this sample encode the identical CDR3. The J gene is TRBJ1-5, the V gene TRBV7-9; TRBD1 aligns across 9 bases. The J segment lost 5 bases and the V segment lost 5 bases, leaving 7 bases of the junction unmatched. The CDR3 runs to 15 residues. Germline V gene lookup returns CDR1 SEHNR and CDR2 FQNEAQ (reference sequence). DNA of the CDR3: TGTGCCAGCAGCGCGGGGACAGGGACGGATCAGCCCCAGCATTTT. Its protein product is CASSAGTGTDQPQHF.